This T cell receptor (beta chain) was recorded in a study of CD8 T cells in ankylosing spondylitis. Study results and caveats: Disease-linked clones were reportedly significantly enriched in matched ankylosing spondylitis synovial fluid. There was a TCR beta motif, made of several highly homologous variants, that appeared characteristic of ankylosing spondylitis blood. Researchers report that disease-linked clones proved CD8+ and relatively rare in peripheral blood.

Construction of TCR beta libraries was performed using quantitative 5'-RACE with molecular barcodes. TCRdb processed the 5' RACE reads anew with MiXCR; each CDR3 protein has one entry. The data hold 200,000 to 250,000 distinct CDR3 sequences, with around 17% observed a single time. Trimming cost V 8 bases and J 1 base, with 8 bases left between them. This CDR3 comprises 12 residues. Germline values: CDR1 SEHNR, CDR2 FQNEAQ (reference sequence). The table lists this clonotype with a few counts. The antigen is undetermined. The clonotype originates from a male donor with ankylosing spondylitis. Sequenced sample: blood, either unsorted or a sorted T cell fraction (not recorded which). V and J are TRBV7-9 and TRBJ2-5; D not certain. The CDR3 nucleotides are TGTGCCAGCCGACAATCCCAAGAGACCCAGTACTTC. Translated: CASRQSQETQYF.